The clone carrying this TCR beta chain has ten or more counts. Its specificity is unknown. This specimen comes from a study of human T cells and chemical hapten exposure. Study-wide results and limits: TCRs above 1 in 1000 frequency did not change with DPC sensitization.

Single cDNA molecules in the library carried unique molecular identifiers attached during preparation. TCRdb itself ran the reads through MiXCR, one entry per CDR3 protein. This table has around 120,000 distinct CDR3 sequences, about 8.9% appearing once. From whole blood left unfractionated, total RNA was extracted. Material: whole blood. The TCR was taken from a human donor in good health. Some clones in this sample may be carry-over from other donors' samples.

CDR3 protein: CASSPGLGASTYGYTF. Here the CDR3 DNA reads TGCGCCAGCAGCCCGGGACTGGGGGCAAGCACCTATGGCTACACCTTC. V and J are TRBV5-1 and TRBJ1-2; D is possibly TRBD1 (6 bases). V was trimmed by 4 bases and J by 4 bases, leaving 20 bases between them. CDR3 length equals 16 residues. Germline V gives CDR1 SGHRS, CDR2 YFSETQ.